This passage covers 29 T cell receptor beta chains from one sample sequenced in a study of shared clonotypes between healthy human individuals. Naive CD8 cells, CD45RO-negative and positively selected for CCR7, excluded terminally differentiated effector memory CD45RA+ cells. Only in-frame clones appear in the TCRdb table, and some are missing; sequencing was by immunoSEQ multiplex PCR. The data show millions of clones, with over 85% seen just once and roughly 1% held by the top ten. The material sequenced was naive CD8+ T cells sorted from blood. These receptors originate from a man aged 18 to 29 in good health.

For this clone: Other DNA sequences in the same sample also yield this CDR3. V gene TRBV7-2 combines with J gene TRBJ1-1; possible D gene TRBD1, 5 bases. The CDR3 totals 14 residues. Per the germline V gene, CDR1 is SGHTA and CDR2 is FQGNSA. With 5 bases removed from V and 10 bases from J, the gap between germline ends came to 20 bases. The CDR3 sequence is CASSPNTGSLGAFF. DNA of the CDR3: TGTGCCAGCAGCCCCAACACAGGATCTCTAGGAGCTTTCTTT.

The chain recombines TRBV6-1 with TRBJ1-2; the D gene is possibly TRBD1 (5 bases). Trimming removed 2 bases from V and 7 bases from J, with 8 bases in between. CDR3 length: 12 residues. Germline V gene lookup returns CDR1 MNHNS and CDR2 SASEGT. CDR3 amino acids: CASSENGGGYTF. Written as DNA, the CDR3 is TGTGCCAGCAGTGAAAATGGGGGTGGCTACACCTTC.

This rearrangement joins TRBV27 to TRBJ2-7; 8 nucleotides agree with TRBD1. This CDR3 has 15 amino acids. From germline, CDR1 is MNHEY and CDR2 SMNVEV (reference sequence). The J segment lost 4 bases and the V segment lost 4 bases, leaving 9 bases of the junction unmatched. The CDR3 DNA reads as TGTGCCAGCAGTTCCCCGGCAGGGGGCGTATACGAGCAGTACTTC. Its translation: CASSSPAGGVYEQYF.

This chain connects TRBV19 to TRBJ2-7, with D tentatively TRBD1 (6 bases). Germline V gene sequence: CDR1 LNHDA, CDR2 SQIVND (reference sequence). With 9 bases removed from V and 5 bases from J, the gap between germline ends came to 14 bases. CDR3 length: 12 residues. CDR3 region: CASRTGNHEQYF. The CDR3 coding sequence is TGTGCCAGCCGTACAGGGAACCACGAGCAGTACTTC.

CDR3 coding DNA: TGTGCCAGCAGCTCCCCGTGGCTGGCATCTGGGGCCAACGTCCTGACTTTC. Amino acid sequence: CASSSPWLASGANVLTF. The chain carries TRBV7-9 and TRBJ2-6; D ambiguous. The CDR3 has 17 residues. Looked up from germline, CDR1 is SEHNR and CDR2 is FQNEAQ (reference sequence). V lost 4 bases to trimming and J lost 1 base, with 14 bases between them.

This rearrangement joins TRBV21-1 to TRBJ1-4; the table's D call, TRBD1, was not checked against the DNA. TRBV21-1 is a known pseudogene. The CDR3 spans 19 residues. DNA for the CDR3: TGTGCCAGCAGCAATAGTGGCCTAGACAGGGGCGTTACTAATGAAAAACTGTTTTTT. It is translated as CASSNSGLDRGVTNEKLFF.

The chain employs TRBV12-2 and TRBJ2-2; TRBD1 is the table's D call, not checked against the DNA. TRBV12-2 is a listed pseudogene. The CDR3 length is 17 residues. CDR3 sequence: CASRLITGQGNTGELFF. The CDR3 DNA reads as TGTGCAAGTCGCTTGATAACGGGACAGGGAAACACCGGGGAGCTGTTTTTT.

The rearrangement links TRBV7-9 to TRBJ2-2, with TRBD2 matching over 12 bases. Germline loops: CDR1 SEHNR, CDR2 FQNEAQ (reference sequence). The CDR3 covers 15 residues. Trimming took 6 bases from V and 7 from J; bases not matched to a gene: 6. The CDR3 loop is CASSRLAGEDGELFF. CDR3 bases: TGTGCCAGCAGTAGACTAGCGGGAGAAGACGGGGAGCTGTTTTTT.

The CDR3 loop reads CASSLLTGGEQYF. The CDR3 DNA reads TGTGCCAGCAGCTTACTGACAGGGGGCGAGCAGTACTTC. The chain recombines TRBV7-9 with TRBJ2-7; 9 bases fit TRBD1. V lost 2 bases, J lost 6 bases, and 2 bases stayed unmatched. The CDR3 sequence is 13 residues long. Germline assignment: CDR1 SEHNR and CDR2 FQNEAQ (reference sequence).

This clone occurred once. The CDR3 protein is CASSPRGEEADGYTF. CDR3 DNA: TGTGCCAGCAGCCCCCGGGGGGAGGAGGCGGATGGCTACACCTTC. V usage is TRBV6-5 and J usage is TRBJ1-2, with D possibly matching TRBD1 (5 bases). CDR1 is MNHEY, CDR2 SVGAGI, per germline. This CDR3 is built from 15 residues. V gave up 6 bases and J gave up 6 bases, with 20 bases separating them.

DNA for the CDR3: TGCGCCAGCAGCCAAGGGGTCGGGGAGCAGGGCTATGGCTACACCTTC. The encoded protein is CASSQGVGEQGYGYTF. The chain combines TRBV4-1 with TRBJ1-2; D is perhaps TRBD1 (5 bases). Trimming left V 1 base short and J 4 bases short, with 16 bases between. Germline CDR1 MGHRA, CDR2 YSYEKL. The CDR3 totals 16 residues.

This rearrangement joins TRBV7-8 to TRBJ2-1; 9 bases are shared with TRBD1. The ends lost 2 bases at V and 8 bases at J; junction bases unmatched: 4. The CDR3 contains 14 residues. Germline V gene lookup returns CDR1 SGHVS and CDR2 FQNEAQ. In DNA form, the CDR3 reads TGTGCCAGCAGCTTATCGGGACAGGGTGATGAGCAGTTCTTC. Protein product: CASSLSGQGDEQFF.

The V call is TRBV28, the J call TRBJ2-7; D possibly matches TRBD1 or TRBD2 (5 bases each). This CDR3 has 15 residues. The V gene lost 8 bases and the J gene lost 1 base, with 18 bases spanning the gap. CDR1 is MDHEN, CDR2 SYDVKM, per germline. The CDR3 nucleotides read TGTGCCAGCCCTCTCTCCGGGTGGGGGTCCTACGAGCAGTACTTC. Its protein product is CASPLSGWGSYEQYF. The variable domain in full, with the rest retrieved from reference TRBV28 and TRBJ2-7, is DVKVTQSSRYLVKRTGEKVFLECVQDMDHENMFWYRQDPGLGLRLIYFSYDVKMKEKGDIPEGYSVSREKKERFSLILESASTNQTSMYLCASPLSGWGSYEQYFGPGTRLTVT.

The rearrangement joins TRBV2 to TRBJ2-4; a weak D match, TRBD1 (5 bases). This CDR3 is 14 amino acids long. Germline CDR1 and CDR2: SNHLY and FYNNEI. Trimming took 3 bases from V and 6 from J, leaving 12 bases between them. CDR3 nucleotides: TGTGCCAGCAGTGAGACAGAATCTCTAAACATTCAGTACTTC. As protein: CASSETESLNIQYF.

This chain joins TRBV19 and TRBJ2-7, with D tentatively TRBD2 (5 bases). V was cut by 8 bases and J by 2 bases, with 13 bases left in between. This CDR3 has 13 amino acids. Germline values: CDR1 LNHDA, CDR2 SQIVND (reference sequence). In DNA form, the CDR3 reads TGTGCCAGTTCAGAGGGTTTGACCTACGAGCAGTACTTC. It codes for CASSEGLTYEQYF.

A few counts support this clone. V is TRBV7-2 and J is TRBJ1-2, with 9 bases matching TRBD1. V was clipped by 5 bases and J by 2 bases; unmatched bases: 0. CDR3 size: 13 residues. Germline V gene data show CDR1 as SGHTA and CDR2 as FQGNSA. DNA of the CDR3: TGTGCCAGCAGCGGGACAGGGAACTATGGCTACACCTTC. Protein product: CASSGTGNYGYTF.

This clone came up once. V usage is TRBV29-1 and J usage is TRBJ2-1, with 7 bases fitting TRBD1. CDR1 is SQVTM, CDR2 ANQGSEA, per germline. The CDR3 length is 14 residues. Germline trimming cut 6 bases from V and 3 bases from J; bases unmatched to any gene: 8. This chain's CDR3 is CSVPGQSFYNEQFF. The CDR3 bases are TGCAGCGTCCCGGGACAGAGTTTCTACAATGAGCAGTTCTTC.

V usage is TRBV27 and J usage is TRBJ2-5; D not resolved. Germline lookup yields CDR1 MNHEY and CDR2 SMNVEV (reference sequence). The V and J ends lost 2 bases and 3 bases respectively, with 7 bases between them. This CDR3 spans 13 amino acids. CDR3 sequence (DNA): TGTGCCAGCAGTTTAGGCAGCGAAGAGACCCAGTACTTC. This sequence encodes CASSLGSEETQYF.

The V gene is TRBV13, the J gene TRBJ2-7; D is perhaps TRBD1 or TRBD2 (5 bases each). Germline V gene lookup returns CDR1 PRHDT and CDR2 FYEKMQ (reference sequence). The CDR3 loop spans 14 amino acids. Trimming pared 1 base from V and 5 bases from J, leaving 12 bases between. The CDR3 sequence is CASSLEGTVHEQYF. CDR3 sequence (DNA): TGTGCCAGCAGCTTAGAGGGGACCGTCCACGAGCAGTACTTC.

This clone was recorded once. The CDR3 DNA sequence: TGCGCCAGCAGCCCCAAGGGAGCGGTCCTCCGGGGTGGCTACACCTTC. This translates into CASSPKGAVLRGGYTF. The chain links TRBV4-3 to TRBJ1-2; D uncertain. This CDR3 comprises 16 residues. V was pared by 4 bases and J by 7 bases, with 22 bases between. Germline V gene sequence: CDR1 LGHNA, CDR2 YSLEER.

This chain uses TRBV7-2 with TRBJ2-7; 7 nucleotides line up with TRBD1. Germline lookup yields CDR1 SGHTA and CDR2 FQGNSA. With 5 bases clipped from V and 6 bases from J, the junction kept 10 bases outside the gene matches. CDR3 length equals 14 residues. CDR3 residues: CASSPPGTVVEQYF. CDR3 in DNA: TGTGCCAGCAGCCCTCCCGGGACAGTCGTCGAGCAGTACTTC.

V usage is TRBV11-2 and J usage is TRBJ2-5; no reliable D call. The CDR3 has 15 residues. Germline CDR1 and CDR2: SGHAT and FQNNGV. V was pared by 1 base and J by 5 bases, with 14 bases between. DNA for the CDR3: TGTGCCAGCAGCTTAGTATCGTCCGCCCTGGAGACCCAGTACTTC. Amino acid sequence: CASSLVSSALETQYF.

This chain links TRBV19 with TRBJ2-2; 8 nucleotides agree with TRBD1. The V gene end was trimmed by 5 bases and the J gene end by 5 bases; junction bases not matched to a gene: 4. The CDR3 length is 14 residues. The germline CDR1 and CDR2 sequences are LNHDA and SQIVND (reference sequence). CDR3 sequence: CASSVTGETGELFF. The CDR3 DNA follows: TGTGCCAGTAGTGTGACAGGGGAGACCGGGGAGCTGTTTTTT.

The chain employs TRBV11-2 and TRBJ2-7; TRBD1 agrees at 8 bases. V dropped 3 bases and J dropped 2; count of bases not matched to a gene: 6. Germline CDR1 SGHAT, CDR2 FQNNGV. The CDR3 contains 15 residues. This CDR3 is CASSFFQGAAYEQYF. CDR3 sequence (DNA): TGTGCCAGCAGCTTTTTCCAGGGGGCGGCCTACGAGCAGTACTTC. The full variable domain, in which reference TRBV11-2 and TRBJ2-7 provide the parts outside the CDR3, is EAGVAQSPRYKIIEKRQSVAFWCNPISGHATLYWYQQILGQGPKLLIQFQNNGVVDDSQLPKDRFSAERLKGVDSTLKIQPAKLEDSAVYLCASSFFQGAAYEQYFGPGTRLTVT.

The chain links TRBV28 to TRBJ2-1, with 8 bases matching TRBD2. Germline loops: CDR1 MDHEN, CDR2 SYDVKM. The trim removed 4 bases at V and 5 bases at J, leaving 4 bases unmatched. The CDR3 consists of 14 residues. CDR3 sequence reads: CASSWVGGDNEQFF. The CDR3 DNA is TGTGCCAGCAGTTGGGTCGGGGGGGACAATGAGCAGTTCTTC. The full variable domain, in which reference TRBV28 and TRBJ2-1 provide the parts outside the CDR3, is DVKVTQSSRYLVKRTGEKVFLECVQDMDHENMFWYRQDPGLGLRLIYFSYDVKMKEKGDIPEGYSVSREKKERFSLILESASTNQTSMYLCASSWVGGDNEQFFGPGTRLTVL.

The rearrangement joins TRBV5-1 to TRBJ2-3; 10 nucleotides match TRBD1. CDR1 is SGHRS, CDR2 YFSETQ, per germline. The V segment lost 5 bases and the J segment 3 bases; nucleotides outside the gene matches: 9. The CDR3 consists of 16 residues. The CDR3 DNA is TGCGCCAGCAGTTCACCGGGACAGGGGAGGACAGATACGCAGTATTTT. It specifies CASSSPGQGRTDTQYF.

The chain joins TRBV5-1 to TRBJ1-2; D gene unclear. The V end was cut by 0 bases, the J end by 3 bases, with 12 bases between. Germline lookup yields CDR1 SGHRS and CDR2 YFSETQ. The CDR3 totals 15 residues. In DNA form, the CDR3 reads TGCGCCAGCAGCTTGGAAGACGGAAATTACTATGGCTACACCTTC. It translates to CASSLEDGNYYGYTF.

The genes are TRBV27 and TRBJ1-2, with TRBD1 as a possible D gene (5 bases). The germline CDR1 and CDR2 sequences are MNHEY and SMNVEV (reference sequence). Deletions cut 5 bases from V and 2 bases from J, with 9 bases between. The CDR3 has 13 residues. The CDR3 coding sequence is TGTGCCAGCAGTATAAGGGGAAACTATGGCTACACCTTC. Its protein is CASSIRGNYGYTF.

The rearrangement links TRBV2 to TRBJ2-7; 8 bases fit TRBD1. Germline CDR1 is SNHLY and CDR2 is FYNNEI. This CDR3 region has 13 residues. V dropped 4 bases and J dropped 6; count of bases not matched to a gene: 5. CDR3 sequence reads: CASSGQDRVEQYF. As DNA, the CDR3 is TGTGCCAGCAGTGGCCAGGACAGGGTCGAGCAGTACTTC.